A single sample is the source of the 21 T cell receptor beta chains below, sequenced in a study of blood T cell repertoires in COVID-19. Assay: immunoSEQ multiplex PCR; the TCRdb copy retains only in-frame clones and omits some. The data contain over 90,000 clones, over 70% of them singletons. Source material: peripheral blood. All receptors derive from a human donor in a cohort sampled during active or convalescent COVID-19.

This chain uses TRBV19 with TRBJ2-1; 9 bases align to TRBD2. The germline CDR1 and CDR2 sequences are LNHDA and SQIVND (reference sequence). The CDR3 sequence is 15 residues long. The trim removed 3 bases at V and 8 bases at J, leaving 8 bases unmatched. This chain's CDR3 is CASSIRYSGGDEQFF. The CDR3 coding sequence is TGTGCCAGTAGTATTCGGTATAGCGGGGGAGATGAGCAGTTCTTC.

This clone was detected once. The chain combines TRBV5-6 with TRBJ2-7; D perhaps matches TRBD2 (6 bases). Germline assignment: CDR1 SGHDT and CDR2 YYEEEE. V shed 4 bases and J shed 2 bases, with 22 bases lying between them. This CDR3 region has 17 residues. CDR3 DNA: TGTGCCAGCAGCCTGACACCGGGACTTACATCAACCTACGAGCAGTACTTC. Protein sequence: CASSLTPGLTSTYEQYF.

This clone appeared once. This chain uses TRBV5-4 with TRBJ1-2, with 7 bases aligning to TRBD1. The CDR3 has 16 residues. Germline lookup yields CDR1 SGHNT and CDR2 YYREEE (reference sequence). V trimming: 3 bases; J trimming: 5 bases; junction bases outside the gene matches: 13. In DNA, the CDR3 is TGTGCCAGCAGCTCCGGGGGTGGGACAGCATTATATGGCTACACCTTC. It translates to CASSSGGGTALYGYTF.

This sequence joins TRBV13 and TRBJ2-2; 8 bases are a match to TRBD1. The CDR3 is 17 residues long. The trim removed 2 bases at V and 3 bases at J, leaving 8 bases unmatched. Germline V gives CDR1 PRHDT, CDR2 FYEKMQ (reference sequence). The CDR3, as DNA: TGTGCCAGCAGCTTATCGTCCAGGGGGCCCCACACCGGGGAGCTGTTTTTT. Translation: CASSLSSRGPHTGELFF.

This clone was found many times. The CDR3 here is CASSRDRDNYGYTF. The CDR3 DNA sequence: TGTGCCAGTAGTAGAGACAGGGATAACTATGGCTACACCTTC. The J gene is TRBJ1-2, the V gene TRBV19; 7 bases line up with TRBD1. The CDR3 is 14 amino acids. Germline CDR1 reads LNHDA; CDR2 reads SQIVND (reference sequence). V gave up 4 bases and J gave up 1 base; unmatched junction bases: 3.

The genes are TRBV11-3 and TRBJ2-2; TRBD1 aligns across 7 bases. This CDR3 contains 15 residues. The germline gives CDR1 SGHNT, CDR2 YENEEA. Trimming took 5 bases from V and 1 from J; bases not matched to a gene: 4. This CDR3 reads CASSRQGKNTGELFF. The CDR3 region has the DNA TGTGCCAGCAGCCGACAGGGCAAGAACACCGGGGAGCTGTTTTTT. The entire variable domain, with the rest obtained from reference TRBV11-3 and TRBJ2-2, is as follows: EAGVVQSPRYKIIEKKQPVAFWCNPISGHNTLYWYLQNLGQGPELLIRYENEEAVDDSQLPKDRFSAERLKGVDSTLKIQPAELGDSAVYLCASSRQGKNTGELFFGEGSRLTVL.

The rearrangement uses TRBV12-5 and TRBJ2-1, with 13 bases that match TRBD2. CDR3 size: 16 residues. Germline CDR1 reads LGHNT; CDR2 reads FRNRAP. V shed 4 bases, J shed 7 bases, and the junction held 7 bases outside the gene matches. The CDR3 DNA sequence: TGTGCTAGTGGTTCCTGGGGACTAGCGGGACGGAATGAGCAGTTCTTC. Amino acid sequence: CASGSWGLAGRNEQFF.

V gene TRBV29-1 combines with J gene TRBJ2-2; 14 nucleotides align to TRBD2. Trimming took 5 bases from V and 3 from J; bases not matched to a gene: 5. The CDR3 is 16 amino acids. Germline CDR1 SQVTM, CDR2 ANQGSEA. CDR3 region: CSVRLAGGPDTGELFF. For the CDR3, the DNA is TGCAGCGTTCGACTAGCGGGGGGGCCCGACACCGGGGAGCTGTTTTTT.

This CDR3 is CASSPDRGEKLFF. The CDR3 DNA reads TGTGCCAGCAGCCCAGACAGGGGGGAAAAACTGTTTTTT. The gene calls are TRBV11-2 and TRBJ1-4, with 9 nucleotides matching TRBD1. V was pared by 5 bases and J by 8 bases, with 3 bases of the junction left unmatched. This CDR3 is built from 13 residues. CDR1 is SGHAT and CDR2 is FQNNGV in the germline V gene.

V is TRBV11-2 and J is TRBJ1-2; 10 nucleotides line up with TRBD1. Germline values: CDR1 SGHAT, CDR2 FQNNGV. This CDR3 has 14 amino acids. The V gene end was trimmed by 5 bases and the J gene end by 5 bases; junction bases not matched to a gene: 5. CDR3 DNA sequence: TGTGCCAGCAGCCCGGACAGGGGGTTTTATGGCTACACCTTC. Its protein product is CASSPDRGFYGYTF.

This clone turned up a few times. The chain uses TRBV7-3 and TRBJ1-2; D ambiguous. The CDR3 has 13 amino acids. Germline CDR1 is SGHTA and CDR2 is FQGTGA. The V end was cut by 6 bases, the J end by 7 bases, with 15 bases between. CDR3 nucleotides: TGTGCCAGCAGGGGAGCGAGGGTCAGTGGCTACACCTTC. Residues: CASRGARVSGYTF.

The rearrangement uses TRBV28 and TRBJ1-2, with D maybe TRBD1 (5 bases). This CDR3 comprises 15 residues. With 6 bases removed from V and 10 bases from J, the gap between germline ends came to 24 bases. Per germline, CDR1 MDHEN and CDR2 SYDVKM. CDR3 sequence (DNA): TGTGCCAGCAGACAACCCCAGGGAATCTATGGAGACTACACCTTC. Its translation: CASRQPQGIYGDYTF.

V and J are TRBV5-1 and TRBJ1-6, with 8 positions matching TRBD1. The V gene's germline CDR1 is SGHRS and CDR2 YFSETQ. Trimming removed 4 bases from V and 5 bases from J; junction bases left unmatched: 2. The CDR3 runs to 14 residues. For the CDR3, the DNA is TGCGCCAGCAGCGTGGACAGGGATAATTCACCCCTCCACTTT. This encodes CASSVDRDNSPLHF. Supplemented by reference TRBV5-1 and TRBJ1-6, the full variable domain reads KAGVTQTPRYLIKTRGQQVTLSCSPISGHRSVSWYQQTPGQGLQFLFEYFSETQRNKGNFPGRFSGRQFSNSRSEMNVSTLELGDSALYLCASSVDRDNSPLHFGNGTRLTVT.

This clone has only a few counts. The V call is TRBV4-2, the J call TRBJ1-5; perhaps TRBD1 as D (5 bases). Germline CDR1 reads LGHNA; CDR2 reads YNFKEQ. Trimming took off 0 bases at V and 5 bases at J, with 11 bases between the two ends. The CDR3 runs 15 residues. The CDR3 DNA sequence: TGTGCCAGCAGCCAAGAGGTCGGGGGAGATCAGCCCCAGCATTTT. Residues: CASSQEVGGDQPQHF.

This clone was observed a few times. The J gene is TRBJ1-5, the V gene TRBV28, with 8 bases identical to TRBD1. With 6 bases clipped from V and 5 bases from J, the junction kept 6 bases outside the gene matches. The CDR3 loop spans 14 amino acids. Germline V gene lookup returns CDR1 MDHEN and CDR2 SYDVKM. This chain's CDR3 is CASSSQGDHQPQHF. The CDR3 bases are TGTGCCAGCAGCTCACAGGGGGACCATCAGCCCCAGCATTTT.

This chain joins TRBV20-1 and TRBJ1-3; possibly TRBD1 for D (5 bases). Germline values: CDR1 DFQATT, CDR2 SNEGSKA (reference sequence). CDR3 length equals 13 residues. Trimming shortened V by 3 bases and J by 4 bases, and 10 bases separated the two germline ends. CDR3 coding DNA: TGCAGTGCTAGTTTAGGGGTCGGAAACACCATATATTTT. This codes for CSASLGVGNTIYF.

This clone has just one count. The chain joins TRBV5-1 to TRBJ2-1, with 7 bases that match TRBD2. With V trimmed by 0 bases and J by 5 bases, 8 bases remained unmatched. This CDR3 contains 16 residues. CDR1 and CDR2 (germline): SGHRS, YFSETQ. DNA for the CDR3: TGCGCCAGCAGCTTGGTAGGAGGGAGGGGAAACAATGAGCAGTTCTTC. This translates into CASSLVGGRGNNEQFF.

This chain joins TRBV4-2 and TRBJ2-7, with 7 bases that match TRBD2. The CDR3 covers 14 residues. Per germline, CDR1 LGHNA and CDR2 YNFKEQ. Trimming removed 3 bases from V and 5 bases from J; junction bases left unmatched: 7. In nucleotides, the CDR3 is TGTGCCAGCAGCCACCCGGGACTATTCGACGAGCAGTACTTC. It translates to CASSHPGLFDEQYF.

This clone was counted once. This rearrangement joins TRBV18 to TRBJ1-6, with TRBD1 identical over 7 bases. CDR1 is KGHSH and CDR2 is LQKENI in the germline V gene. The CDR3 runs 15 residues. The V and J ends lost 3 bases and 8 bases, in that order; junction bases with no gene match: 7. DNA for the CDR3: TGTGCCAGCTCACCTCCCGGCCAGGGGGATTCACCCCTCCACTTT. It codes for CASSPPGQGDSPLHF.

The genes are TRBV5-1 and TRBJ2-1; D is possibly TRBD1 (6 bases). CDR1 and CDR2 (germline): SGHRS, YFSETQ. CDR3 length: 16 amino acids. V dropped 0 bases and J dropped 4 bases, with 14 bases sitting between them. The CDR3 reads CASSLASRTAYNEQFF. CDR3 nucleotide sequence: TGCGCCAGCAGCTTGGCCAGCCGGACAGCTTACAATGAGCAGTTCTTC.

This chain links TRBV3-1 (or the pseudogene TRBV3-2) with TRBJ2-5, with D possibly TRBD1 on 5 matching bases. Germline V gene data show CDR1 as LGHDT and CDR2 as YNNKEL (reference sequence). This CDR3 contains 15 residues. V gave up 0 bases and J gave up 8 bases, with 16 bases separating them. CDR3 DNA: TGTGCCAGCAGCCAAGAGAATGGGGCCCTGGTAACCCAGTACTTC. It translates to CASSQENGALVTQYF.